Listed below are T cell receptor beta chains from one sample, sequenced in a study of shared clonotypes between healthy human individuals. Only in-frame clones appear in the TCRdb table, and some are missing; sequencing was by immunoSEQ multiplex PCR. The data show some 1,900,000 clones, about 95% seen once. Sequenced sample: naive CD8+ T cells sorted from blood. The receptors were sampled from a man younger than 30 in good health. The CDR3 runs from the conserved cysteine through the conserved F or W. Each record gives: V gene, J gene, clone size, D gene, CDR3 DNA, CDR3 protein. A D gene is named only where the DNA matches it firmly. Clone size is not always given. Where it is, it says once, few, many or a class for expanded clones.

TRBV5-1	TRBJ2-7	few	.	TGCGCCAGCAGCTTAAAGGTTGACGTCCCCTACGAGCAGTACTTC	CASSLKVDVPYEQYF
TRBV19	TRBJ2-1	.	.	TGTGCCAGTAGTATCGCACTAGCTCGGGGGAATGAGCAGTTCTTC	CASSIALARGNEQFF
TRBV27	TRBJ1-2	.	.	TGTGCCAGCAGTTCGCGAGGGCTGGGTGGCTACACCTTC	CASSSRGLGGYTF
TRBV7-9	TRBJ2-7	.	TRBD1	TGTGCCAGCAGCTCCCGGGACAGGGGTAACGAGCAGTACTTC	CASSSRDRGNEQYF
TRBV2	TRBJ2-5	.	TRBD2	TGTGCCAGCACGGACGGTAGCGGGATCGGAGAGACCCAGTACTTC	CASTDGSGIGETQYF
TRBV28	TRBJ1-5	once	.	TGTGCCAGCAGTCCCCGAGGGGGAATGTTGCCCCAGCATTTT	CASSPRGGMLPQHF
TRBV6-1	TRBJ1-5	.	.	TGTGCCAGCAGTGAATTAGTTCTCAGCGGCAATCAGCCCCAGCATTTT	CASSELVLSGNQPQHF
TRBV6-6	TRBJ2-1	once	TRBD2	TGTGCCAGCAGACGGACTAGCGGGGAGGACAATGAGCAGTTCTTC	CASRRTSGEDNEQFF
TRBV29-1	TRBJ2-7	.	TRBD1	TGCAGCGTTGAAGAAAGGACAGGGGTCCCCTACGAGCAGTACTTC	CSVEERTGVPYEQYF
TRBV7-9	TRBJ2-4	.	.	TGTGCCAGCAGCTCCCCGGACTCGGGAAGGGTTCAGTACTTC	CASSSPDSGRVQYF
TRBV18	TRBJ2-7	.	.	TGTGCCAGCTCACCATTGGCAGGGGAGGGGACTTACGAGCAGTACTTC	CASSPLAGEGTYEQYF
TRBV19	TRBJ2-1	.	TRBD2	TGTGCCAGTAGTATCGGGACTAGCGGGTACAATGAGCAGTTCTTC	CASSIGTSGYNEQFF
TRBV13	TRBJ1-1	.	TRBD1	TGTGCCAGCAGCAAACGGACAGGGGGGAACACTGAAGCTTTCTTT	CASSKRTGGNTEAFF
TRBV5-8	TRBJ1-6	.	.	TGTGCCAGCACAATGCGAGACCTCTCCTATAATTCACCCCTCCACTTT	CASTMRDLSYNSPLHF
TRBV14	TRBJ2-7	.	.	TGTGCCAGCAGTGCGACCACGGCTACTCTTAAAGAGCAGTACTTC	CASSATTATLKEQYF
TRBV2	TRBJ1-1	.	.	TGTGCCAGCACGAGGACACCCATGAACACTGAAGCTTTCTTT	CASTRTPMNTEAFF
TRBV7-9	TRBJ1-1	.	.	TGTGCCAGCGGCACCTCGGCCGGGACCCCGCACGCAGCTTTCTTT	CASGTSAGTPHAAFF
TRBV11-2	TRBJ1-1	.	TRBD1	TGTGCCAGCAGCTTATTTTTCGCAGGGGGTACTGAAGCTTTCTTT	CASSLFFAGGTEAFF
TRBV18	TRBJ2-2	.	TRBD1	TGTGCCAGCTCACCAACAGGGGACACCGGGGAGCTGTTTTTT	CASSPTGDTGELFF
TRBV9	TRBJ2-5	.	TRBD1	TGTGCCAGCAGCGCCCCGACAGGGATGGGCGAGACCCAGTACTTC	CASSAPTGMGETQYF
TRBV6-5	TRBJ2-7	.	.	TGTGCCAGCAGTTACTCGGGAGCGCCCTACGAGCAGTACTTC	CASSYSGAPYEQYF
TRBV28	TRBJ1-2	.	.	TGTGCCAGCAGTTCTGTCGGGGGCCCCTATGGCTACACCTTC	CASSSVGGPYGYTF
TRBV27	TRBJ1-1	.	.	TGTGCCAGCAGTTTATACCAGAGCACTGAAGCTTTCTTT	CASSLYQSTEAFF
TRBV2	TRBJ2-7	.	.	TGTGCCAGCCGCCCGGACAGCTACGAGCAGTACTTC	CASRPDSYEQYF
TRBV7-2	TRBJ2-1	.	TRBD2	TGTGCCAGCAGCTTACTTTTTACTGCCGGGGGGTTTTACAATGAGCAGTTCTTC	CASSLLFTAGGFYNEQFF
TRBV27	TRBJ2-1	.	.	TGTGCCAGCAGTCCTTCGTACGGCCCCTCCTACAATGAGCAGTTCTTC	CASSPSYGPSYNEQFF
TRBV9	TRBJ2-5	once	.	TGTGCCAGCAGCCCATTCCAAGAGACCCAGTACTTC	CASSPFQETQYF
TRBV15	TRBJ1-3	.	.	TGTGCCACCAGCAGAGATCCAACAGGGACCTCTGGAAACACCATATATTTT	CATSRDPTGTSGNTIYF
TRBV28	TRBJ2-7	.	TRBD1	TGTGCCAGCAGTCTCTCCGGGACAGTCTACGAGCAGTACTTC	CASSLSGTVYEQYF
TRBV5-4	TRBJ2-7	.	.	TGTGCCAGCAGCTTGTTGACAGGTTCCTACGAGCAGTACTTC	CASSLLTGSYEQYF
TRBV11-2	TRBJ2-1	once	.	TGTGCCAGCAGCTTAGGCTCCCACAATGAGCAGTTCTTC	CASSLGSHNEQFF
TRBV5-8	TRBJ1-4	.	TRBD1	TGTGCCAGCAGCCAATATCAGGCAGGGGGTGAAAAACTGTTTTTT	CASSQYQAGGEKLFF
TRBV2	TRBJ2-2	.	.	TGTGCCGCCTATCTCGAGGAGAGCGGGGAGCTGTTTTTT	CAAYLEESGELFF
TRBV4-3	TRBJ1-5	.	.	TGCGCCAGCAGCCAAGATTGGCAGGGGAGCAATCAGCCCCAGCATTTT	CASSQDWQGSNQPQHF
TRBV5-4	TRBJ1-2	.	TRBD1	TGTGCCAGCAGCCTCGGGACAGACTCTAACTATGGCTACACCTTC	CASSLGTDSNYGYTF
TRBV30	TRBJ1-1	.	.	TGTGCCTGGAGGGATCAGGGTTGGACTGAAGCTTTCTTT	CAWRDQGWTEAFF
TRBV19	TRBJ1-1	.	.	TGTGCCAGTAGTAGGTTTTTGACTGAAGCTTTCTTT	CASSRFLTEAFF
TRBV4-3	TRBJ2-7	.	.	TGCGCCAGCAGCCAAGGTTTAACAGTCTCCTACGAGCAGTACTTC	CASSQGLTVSYEQYF
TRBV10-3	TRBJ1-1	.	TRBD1	TGTGCCATCAGACAGGACAGGGTTTTCGCTGAAGCTTTCTTT	CAIRQDRVFAEAFF
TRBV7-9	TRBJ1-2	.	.	TGTGCCAGCAGCTCCTGGGAGGTCTATGGCTACACCTTC	CASSSWEVYGYTF
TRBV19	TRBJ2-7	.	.	TGTGCCAGTAGTATAGAATCTGGAGGGAGCGAGCAGTACTTC	CASSIESGGSEQYF
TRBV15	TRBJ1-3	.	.	TGTGCCACCAGCACCGACAGGAGCTCTGGAAACACCATATATTTT	CATSTDRSSGNTIYF
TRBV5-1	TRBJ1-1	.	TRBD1	TGCGCCAGCAGCTGGACAGGGGTTGAAGCTTTCTTT	CASSWTGVEAFF
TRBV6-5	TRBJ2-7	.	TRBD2	TGTGCCAGCAGTTACGCAGCGGGGGCCCTCGAGCAGTACTTC	CASSYAAGALEQYF
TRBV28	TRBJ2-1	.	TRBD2	TGTGCCAGCAGTTTAGAGCGGGGCGGGTTAAATGAGCAGTTCTTC	CASSLERGGLNEQFF
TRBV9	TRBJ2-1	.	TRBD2	TGTGCCAGCAGCGTAACTAGCGACCATGAGCAGTTCTTC	CASSVTSDHEQFF
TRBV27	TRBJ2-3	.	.	TGTGCCAGCAGTTTAGGAGGGGTGACAGATACGCAGTATTTT	CASSLGGVTDTQYF
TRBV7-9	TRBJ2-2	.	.	TGTGCCAGCAGCGGGCAGGACCCGACCGGGGAGCTGTTTTTT	CASSGQDPTGELFF
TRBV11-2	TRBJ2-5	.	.	TGTGCCAGCAGCCCCCCGGGCCGCACTGACCCCATCGGGGAGACCCAGTACTTC	CASSPPGRTDPIGETQYF
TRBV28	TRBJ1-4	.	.	TGTGCCAGCAGTTTATCACCGACAGACAATGAAAAACTGTTTTTT	CASSLSPTDNEKLFF
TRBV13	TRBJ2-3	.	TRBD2	TGTGCCAGCAGCTTCGGACTAGCGGGGGGCACAGATACGCAGTATTTT	CASSFGLAGGTDTQYF
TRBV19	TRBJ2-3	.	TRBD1	TGTGCCAGTAGCCATGGACAGGGAGCAGATACGCAGTATTTT	CASSHGQGADTQYF